Shown below are 17 T cell receptor beta chains from a single sample sequenced in a study of blood T cell repertoires in COVID-19. Repertoires were generated with immunoSEQ multiplex PCR, while TCRdb's copy carries only in-frame clones and drops some. The data show 200,000 to 250,000 clones, approximately 78% seen once. The specimen was peripheral blood. The receptors stem from a woman in her 70s with COVID-19, enrolled during active disease.

J is TRBJ1-1 and V is TRBV19; tentatively, D is TRBD1 (5 bases). Per the germline V gene, CDR1 is LNHDA and CDR2 is SQIVND (reference sequence). V was shortened by 1 base and J by 5 bases, with 11 bases between the two germline ends. CDR3 size: 14 residues. The CDR3 nucleotides are TGTGCCAGTAGTATAGGCGTCGGGGGGACTGAAGCTTTCTTT. Protein: CASSIGVGGTEAFF.

CDR3 residues: CASSLGPHNINEQFF. CDR3 in DNA: TGCGCCAGCAGCTTGGGGCCCCACAATATCAATGAGCAGTTCTTC. The chain joins TRBV5-1 to TRBJ2-1; D call uncertain. V lost 0 bases and J 6 bases, leaving 13 bases between the germline ends. Germline V lookup: CDR1 SGHRS, CDR2 YFSETQ. CDR3 length equals 15 residues.

This rearrangement joins TRBV20-1 to TRBJ2-7, with D possibly being TRBD1 or TRBD2 (6 bases each). The CDR3 loop spans 13 amino acids. V shed 3 bases and J shed 5 bases, with 14 bases lying between them. Germline assignment: CDR1 DFQATT and CDR2 SNEGSKA (reference sequence). The CDR3 bases are TGCAGTGCTAGTGGAGGGGGTCTTAACGAGCAGTACTTC. Protein sequence: CSASGGGLNEQYF.

J is TRBJ2-5 and V is TRBV6-6; D call uncertain. The V gene lost 4 bases and the J gene lost 6 bases, with 9 bases spanning the gap. Per the germline V gene, CDR1 is MNHNY and CDR2 is SVGAGI (reference sequence). The CDR3 loop spans 12 amino acids. The CDR3 protein is CASSFLSQTQYF. DNA of the CDR3: TGTGCCAGCAGTTTCTTATCCCAGACCCAGTACTTC.

The chain employs TRBV5-1 and TRBJ2-7; 7 bases agree with TRBD2. This CDR3 contains 14 residues. CDR1 and CDR2 from the germline V gene are SGHRS and YFSETQ. Germline trimming cut 3 bases from V and 4 bases from J; bases unmatched to any gene: 7. CDR3 sequence reads: CASSSLSGGYEQYF. In nucleotides, the CDR3 is TGCGCCAGCAGCTCCCTGTCGGGGGGTTACGAGCAGTACTTC.

The chain is built from TRBV5-4 and TRBJ2-7, with D uncertain. The CDR3 is 14 residues long. Per germline, CDR1 SGHNT and CDR2 YYREEE (reference sequence). Trimming took 2 bases from V and 0 from J, leaving 9 bases between them. The CDR3 DNA follows: TGTGCCAGCAGCTTCGGTTTGATCTCCTACGAGCAGTACTTC. Its translation is CASSFGLISYEQYF.

The chain employs TRBV24-1 and TRBJ1-2, with TRBD1 matching over 10 bases. Looked up from germline, CDR1 is KGHDR and CDR2 is SFDVKD. The CDR3 is made up of 13 amino acids. Trimming took 8 bases from V and 6 from J; bases not matched to a gene: 5. Here the CDR3 DNA reads TGTGCCACCAATACCGGGACAGGGGATGGCTACACCTTC. Its translation: CATNTGTGDGYTF.

The chain has TRBV3-1 (or the pseudogene TRBV3-2) and TRBJ1-2; D uncertain. V lost 4 bases and J 8 bases, leaving 17 bases between the germline ends. Germline V lookup: CDR1 LGHDT, CDR2 YNNKEL (reference sequence). This CDR3 has 14 residues. CDR3 region: CASSPSGEDRGYTF. The CDR3 DNA reads as TGTGCCAGCAGCCCGTCCGGGGAAGATAGGGGCTACACCTTC.

The CDR3 DNA reads as TGCAGCGTTGAAGTCCAGGGCACAGATACGCAGTATTTT. As protein: CSVEVQGTDTQYF. This chain connects TRBV29-1 to TRBJ2-3; D call uncertain. Deletions cut 1 base from V and 1 base from J, with 6 bases between. The CDR3 is made up of 13 amino acids. CDR1 SQVTM and CDR2 ANQGSEA come from the germline V gene.

The chain joins TRBV11-2 to TRBJ2-5; D ambiguous. Germline values: CDR1 SGHAT, CDR2 FQNNGV. This CDR3 comprises 12 residues. The ends were cut back, 0 bases at V and 4 bases at J, with 3 bases in the middle. The CDR3 region is CASSLDRETQYF. As DNA, the CDR3 is TGTGCCAGCAGCTTAGATCGAGAGACCCAGTACTTC.

The J gene is TRBJ2-7, the V gene TRBV11-3, with TRBD2 matching over 8 bases. The CDR3 is 15 amino acids. Looked up from germline, CDR1 is SGHNT and CDR2 is YENEEA. The V gene end was trimmed by 1 base and the J gene end by 0 bases; junction bases not matched to a gene: 2. The CDR3 spells CASSLASGSSYEQYF. CDR3 DNA sequence: TGTGCCAGCAGCTTAGCGAGCGGGAGCTCCTACGAGCAGTACTTC.

This chain links TRBV7-9 with TRBJ1-2; 9 bases line up with TRBD1. Germline CDR1 and CDR2: SEHNR and FQNEAQ (reference sequence). This CDR3 is 16 amino acids long. V was clipped by 3 bases and J by 0 bases; unmatched bases: 5. The CDR3 DNA reads as TGTGCCAGCAGCTTCTCGACAGGGGGAGCTAACTATGGCTACACCTTC. Protein: CASSFSTGGANYGYTF.

This chain joins TRBV2 and TRBJ2-7, with D perhaps matching TRBD1 (6 bases). This CDR3 has 14 residues. The V gene's germline CDR1 is SNHLY and CDR2 FYNNEI. Between the trimmed V and J ends, which lost 4 bases and 3 bases, there was a span of 13 bases. The CDR3, as DNA: TGTGCCAGCAGTGCACAGGGAAATAACTACGAGCAGTACTTC. Residues: CASSAQGNNYEQYF. Full variable domain (missing parts from reference TRBV2 and TRBJ2-7): EPEVTQTPSHQVTQMGQEVILRCVPISNHLYFYWYRQILGQKVEFLVSFYNNEISEKSEIFDDQFSVERPDGSNFTLKIRSTKLEDSAMYFCASSAQGNNYEQYFGPGTRLTVT.

V and J are TRBV19 and TRBJ2-1; TRBD1 aligns across 9 bases. Germline loops: CDR1 LNHDA, CDR2 SQIVND (reference sequence). The CDR3 sequence is 16 residues long. V gave up 4 bases and J gave up 5 bases; unmatched junction bases: 9. In DNA, the CDR3 is TGTGCCAGTAGTAAGATACTTGGACAGGGGAACAATGAGCAGTTCTTC. As protein: CASSKILGQGNNEQFF.

This chain uses TRBV30 with TRBJ2-7; 12 bases match TRBD1. The CDR3 has 22 amino acids. In germline, CDR1 is GTSNPN, CDR2 SVGIG (reference sequence). V shed 2 bases and J 1 base; nucleotides not matched to a gene: 24. CDR3 sequence (DNA): TGTGCCTGGAGTCCTAATATCGGACCCCGGGACAGGGGGCGGTATGTTTCCTACGAGCAGTACTTC. Protein: CAWSPNIGPRDRGRYVSYEQYF.

The V gene is TRBV7-7, the J gene TRBJ2-5; TRBD2 matches 9 bases. V lost 2 bases and J lost 5; bases outside the gene matches: 9. Germline values: CDR1 SSHAT, CDR2 FNYEAQ (reference sequence). The CDR3 contains 16 residues. The CDR3 DNA is TGTGCCAGCAGCTTACAAATAGCGGGGGTCGGGGAGACCCAGTACTTC. Its protein product is CASSLQIAGVGETQYF.

The chain uses TRBV5-8 and TRBJ2-6; a weak D match, TRBD2 (5 bases). This CDR3 has 19 amino acids. Trimming cost V 4 bases and J 0 bases, with 20 bases left between them. Germline V lookup: CDR1 SGHTS, CDR2 YDEGEE. CDR3 residues: CASSPEEYRSYSGANVLTF. The DNA of the CDR3 is TGTGCCAGCAGCCCGGAGGAATACCGTTCGTACTCTGGGGCCAACGTCCTGACTTTC.